This T cell receptor beta chain came from a study of naive and memory T cell subsets. Points from the study as a whole: Especially in CD8 cells, naive repertoires contained a few larger clonotypes, possibly CD45RA-re-expressing memory cells.

This clonotype showed up just a few times. Its target is unknown. The CDR3 is 16 residues long. Germline values: CDR1 SGHNT, CDR2 YYREEE (reference sequence). V lost 4 bases, J lost 3 bases, and 20 bases lay in between. The beta constant-region primer was an equimolar mix of two oligonucleotides covering TRBC1 and TRBC2. Ligated cDNA was amplified by four rounds of PCR with nested alpha and beta constant-region primers and SP2. TCRdb re-derived calls from the UMI-ligation and nested PCR reads in MiXCR, one entry per CDR3 protein. The table lists 130,000 to 150,000 distinct CDR3 sequences, roughly 22% of them singletons, with 0.11% in the top ten.

Sequencing used naive CD4+ T cells from blood. This chain connects TRBV5-4 to TRBJ2-7; D possibly corresponds to TRBD1 (6 bases). This TCR derives from a human donor in good health. The CDR3 DNA reads TGTGCCAGCAGCCACCCTAATTTGGGGGCGGGCTACGAGCAGTACTTC. Its translation is CASSHPNLGAGYEQYF.